Included here is one TCR beta chain sequence, with context. Its antigen is currently unknown. Regulatory T cells were sorted from blood as CD4+ CD25-high CD127-low cells. This entry comes from a study of regulatory and conventional T cells in RAG deficiency. Overall study findings and caveats: Shannon entropy fell and Simpson indices rose in RAG-deficient patients. Patient subsets had shorter CDR3s; Omenn Treg-Tconv overlap exceeded 75%. Omenn CD25-high CD127-low cells may be activated cells, not true Tregs.

Using immunoSEQ multiplex PCR, the repertoire was profiled, and TCRdb retains in-frame clones only, with some absent. In the table there are about 30,000 clones, 90% to 95% of which are singletons. These data also formed part of another study, on regulatory T cells. That report adds: Amplification used 52 TRBV primers and 13 TRBJ primers. Skewed V and J usage and few unique V-J pairs marked patient repertoires, most in Tregs.

The TCR sequence derives from a human donor in good health. Material: Tregs sorted from blood.

CDR3 in DNA: TGTGCCAGCAGCTTCGGGGCTCTCCAAGAGACCCAGTACTTC. This codes for CASSFGALQETQYF. This chain connects TRBV5-4 to TRBJ2-5; D may match TRBD1 or TRBD2 (5 bases each). Germline V CDR1 and CDR2: SGHNT, YYREEE (reference sequence). Trimming removed 2 bases at V and 1 base at J, with 9 bases between. The CDR3 totals 14 residues.